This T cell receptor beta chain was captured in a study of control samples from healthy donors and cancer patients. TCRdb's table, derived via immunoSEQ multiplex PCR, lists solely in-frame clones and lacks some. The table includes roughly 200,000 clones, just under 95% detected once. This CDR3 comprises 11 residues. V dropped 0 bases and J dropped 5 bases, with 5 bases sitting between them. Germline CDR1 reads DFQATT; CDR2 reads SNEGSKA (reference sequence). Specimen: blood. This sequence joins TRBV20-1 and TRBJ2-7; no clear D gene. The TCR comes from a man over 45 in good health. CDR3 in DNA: TGCAGTGCTAGAGAGGGTCACGAGCAGTACTTC. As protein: CSAREGHEQYF.